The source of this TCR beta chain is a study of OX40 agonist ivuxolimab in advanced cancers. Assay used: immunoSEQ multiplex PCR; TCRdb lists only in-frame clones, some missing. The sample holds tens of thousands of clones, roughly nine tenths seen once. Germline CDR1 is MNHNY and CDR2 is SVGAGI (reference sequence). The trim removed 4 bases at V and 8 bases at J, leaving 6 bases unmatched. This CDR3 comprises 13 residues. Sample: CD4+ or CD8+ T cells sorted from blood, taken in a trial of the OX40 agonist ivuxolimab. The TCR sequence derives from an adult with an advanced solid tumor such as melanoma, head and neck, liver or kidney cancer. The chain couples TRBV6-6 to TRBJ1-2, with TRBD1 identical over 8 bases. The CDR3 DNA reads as TGTGCCAGCAGTTCCTACAGGGGGGAAGGCTACACCTTC. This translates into CASSSYRGEGYTF.